The 8 T cell receptor beta chains below all came from one sample that was sequenced in a study of blood T cell repertoires in COVID-19. The repertoire was sequenced with immunoSEQ multiplex PCR; TCRdb's copy has only in-frame clones and lacks some. The table has about 180,000 clones, about 81% seen once. The sequenced sample was peripheral blood. All receptors derive from a woman older than 75 with COVID-19, enrolled during active disease.

The V gene is TRBV21-1, the J gene TRBJ1-3; the table's D call, TRBD1, was not checked against the DNA. TRBV21-1 is assigned pseudogene status. The CDR3 covers 17 residues. The chain's CDR3 is CASSKAPETVPGNTIYF. Here the CDR3 DNA reads TGTGCCAGCAGCAAAGCCCCCGAGACAGTCCCTGGAAACACCATATATTTT.

This chain uses TRBV6-6 with TRBJ2-1; D may be TRBD2 (7 bases). Germline assignment: CDR1 MNHNY and CDR2 SVGAGI (reference sequence). Trimming took 0 bases from V and 2 from J, leaving 8 bases between them. CDR3 length: 15 residues. This CDR3 reads CASSYSGGPYNEQFF. DNA of the CDR3: TGTGCCAGCAGTTACTCGGGGGGGCCCTACAATGAGCAGTTCTTC.

In its sample, this clone was seen once. The V and J genes are TRBV5-4 and TRBJ2-3; 12 nucleotides match TRBD2. CDR3 length equals 16 residues. The trim removed 0 bases at V and 3 bases at J, leaving 2 bases unmatched. Germline V gives CDR1 SGHNT, CDR2 YYREEE (reference sequence). The CDR3 coding sequence is TGTGCCAGCAGCTTGGTTGGGACTAGCGGGACAGATACGCAGTATTTT. Its translation: CASSLVGTSGTDTQYF.

The chain links TRBV11-2 to TRBJ1-1; no definite D call. Germline lookup yields CDR1 SGHAT and CDR2 FQNNGV. Trimming shortened V by 4 bases and J by 7 bases, and 7 bases separated the two germline ends. The CDR3 loop spans 11 amino acids. As DNA, the CDR3 is TGTGCCAGCAGCTGGCGGGGTGAAGCTTTCTTT. Protein product: CASSWRGEAFF.

The V gene is TRBV19, the J gene TRBJ1-2, with D unresolved. The CDR3 extends over 14 amino acids. Trimming stripped 5 bases from V and 2 bases from J, with 12 bases between. The germline V gene encodes CDR1 LNHDA and CDR2 SQIVND (reference sequence). The CDR3 loop is CASSLWQVNYGYTF. In DNA, the CDR3 is TGTGCCAGTAGTCTTTGGCAGGTCAACTATGGCTACACCTTC.

The chain is built from TRBV11-2 and TRBJ2-5, with TRBD2 identical over 8 bases. CDR1 and CDR2 from the germline V gene are SGHAT and FQNNGV. The CDR3 is 14 residues long. The V and J ends lost 7 bases and 5 bases, in that order; junction bases with no gene match: 9. As DNA, the CDR3 is TGTGCCAGCACGAAGGCAGCGGGGGAGGAGACCCAGTACTTC. Translated: CASTKAAGEETQYF.

This clone was counted a few times. The rearrangement links TRBV9 to TRBJ2-7, with 9 bases lining up with TRBD2. CDR1 is SGDLS, CDR2 YYNGEE, per germline. After removal of 0 bases from V and 3 bases from J, the junction contained 4 bases not matched to a gene. The CDR3 spans 15 residues. Written as DNA, the CDR3 is TGTGCCAGCAGCGTAGGTGGCGGGGGGGACTACGAGCAGTACTTC. Translating gives CASSVGGGGDYEQYF.

This clone appeared once. The V and J genes are TRBV5-1 and TRBJ2-7, with 10 bases lining up with TRBD1. The CDR3 runs to 14 residues. Germline assignment: CDR1 SGHRS and CDR2 YFSETQ. V was clipped by 2 bases and J by 3 bases; unmatched bases: 2. The CDR3: CASSFGQGVYEQYF. CDR3 DNA: TGCGCCAGCAGCTTCGGACAGGGGGTCTACGAGCAGTACTTC.